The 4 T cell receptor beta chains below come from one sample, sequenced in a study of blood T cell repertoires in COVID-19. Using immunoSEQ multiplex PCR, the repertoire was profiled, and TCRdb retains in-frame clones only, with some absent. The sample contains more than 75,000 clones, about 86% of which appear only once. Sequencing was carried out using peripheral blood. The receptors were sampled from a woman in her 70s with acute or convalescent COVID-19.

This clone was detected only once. The chain's CDR3 is CATSRDGGGKYSTDTQYF. The CDR3 bases are TGTGCCACCAGCAGAGATGGGGGGGGGAAGTATAGCACAGATACGCAGTATTTT. The J gene is TRBJ2-3, the V gene TRBV15; 7 positions agree with TRBD2. Germline V gene lookup returns CDR1 LNHNV and CDR2 YYDKDF (reference sequence). V shed 0 bases, J shed 0 bases, and the junction held 9 bases outside the gene matches. The CDR3 has 18 residues.

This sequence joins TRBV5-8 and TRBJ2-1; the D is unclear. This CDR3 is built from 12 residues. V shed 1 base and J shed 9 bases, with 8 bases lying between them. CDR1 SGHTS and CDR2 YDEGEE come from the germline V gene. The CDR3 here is CASSLTVIEQFF. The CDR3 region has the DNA TGTGCCAGCAGCTTGACGGTCATTGAGCAGTTCTTC. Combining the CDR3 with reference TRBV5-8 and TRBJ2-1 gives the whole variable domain EAGVTQSPTHLIKTRGQQATLRCSPISGHTSVYWYQQALGLGLQFLLWYDEGEERNRGNFPPRFSGRQFPNYSSELNVNALELEDSALYLCASSLTVIEQFFGPGTRLTVL.

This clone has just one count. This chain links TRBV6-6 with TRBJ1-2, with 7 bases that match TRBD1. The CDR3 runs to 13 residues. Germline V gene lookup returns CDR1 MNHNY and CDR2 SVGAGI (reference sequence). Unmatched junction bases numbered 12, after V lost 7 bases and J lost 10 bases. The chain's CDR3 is CASTGQAVGAYTF. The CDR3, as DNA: TGTGCCAGCACCGGACAGGCCGTGGGTGCCTACACCTTC.

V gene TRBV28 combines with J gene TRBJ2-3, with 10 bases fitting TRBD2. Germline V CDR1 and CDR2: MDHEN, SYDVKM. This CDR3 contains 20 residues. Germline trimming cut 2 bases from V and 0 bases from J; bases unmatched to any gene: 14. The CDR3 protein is CASSLPLGVGLAASTDTQYF. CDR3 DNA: TGTGCCAGCAGTTTACCCCTCGGGGTCGGACTAGCGGCTAGCACAGATACGCAGTATTTT.